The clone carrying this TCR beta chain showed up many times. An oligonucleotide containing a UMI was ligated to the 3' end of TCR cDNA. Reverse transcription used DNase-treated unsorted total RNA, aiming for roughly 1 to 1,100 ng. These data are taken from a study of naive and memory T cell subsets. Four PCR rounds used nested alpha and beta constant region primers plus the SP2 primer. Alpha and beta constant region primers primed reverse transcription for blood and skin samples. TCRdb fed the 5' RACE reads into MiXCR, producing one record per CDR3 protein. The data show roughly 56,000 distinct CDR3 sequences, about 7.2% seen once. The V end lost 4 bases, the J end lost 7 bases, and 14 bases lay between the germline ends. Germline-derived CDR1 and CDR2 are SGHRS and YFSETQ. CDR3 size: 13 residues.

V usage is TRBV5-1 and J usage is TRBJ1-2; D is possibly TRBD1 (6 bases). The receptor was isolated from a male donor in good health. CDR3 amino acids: CASSLSGEGGYTF. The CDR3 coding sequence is TGCGCCAGCAGCCTCTCAGGGGAGGGTGGCTACACCTTC.